The next 10 T cell receptor beta chains were all read from a single sample in a study of T cells after yellow fever vaccination. Each CDR3 protein is one row after TCRdb ran MiXCR on the 5' RACE reads. The sample has more than 95,000 distinct CDR3 sequences; 7.5% to 10% are singletons. This specimen was CD8+ T cells sorted from PBMCs, taken on the day of the yellow fever booster vaccination. These receptors came from a man aged 18 to 30 who received the YFV17D yellow fever vaccine.

The chain has TRBV4-1 and TRBJ2-1; TRBD2 matches 8 bases. Germline lookup yields CDR1 MGHRA and CDR2 YSYEKL. The CDR3 sequence is 18 residues long. With 0 bases clipped from V and 3 bases from J, the junction kept 10 bases outside the gene matches. The CDR3 region is CASSQDLKGGGYYNEQFF. CDR3 sequence (DNA): TGCGCCAGCAGCCAAGATCTTAAGGGCGGGGGGTACTACAATGAGCAGTTCTTC.

This clonotype occurred many times. The chain joins TRBV24-1 to TRBJ2-1, with D tentatively TRBD2 (6 bases). This CDR3 comprises 18 residues. Trimming stripped 4 bases from V and 8 bases from J, with 26 bases between. Germline V gene sequence: CDR1 KGHDR, CDR2 SFDVKD. The CDR3 loop reads CATSDPRGFLRGTHEQFF. CDR3 nucleotide sequence: TGTGCCACCAGTGACCCCCGGGGCTTTCTCCGGGGGACCCATGAGCAGTTCTTC.

The chain is built from TRBV2 and TRBJ1-4, with a tentative D call TRBD1 (5 bases). CDR1 and CDR2 (germline): SNHLY, FYNNEI. This CDR3 is built from 14 residues. The germline V and J ends were trimmed by 4 bases and 7 bases, with 13 bases remaining between them. The CDR3 DNA follows: TGTGCCAGCAGTGGGGGGAACGAAGGTGAAAAACTGTTTTTT. Translated, it gives CASSGGNEGEKLFF.

This clonotype was detected many times. This sequence joins TRBV6-1 and TRBJ2-3; 9 nucleotides line up with TRBD2. With V trimmed by 2 bases and J by 4 bases, 4 bases remained unmatched. CDR1 is MNHNS, CDR2 SASEGT, per germline. CDR3 length: 15 amino acids. For the CDR3, the DNA is TGTGCCAGCAGTGAAAAATCTAGCGGGGCAGATACGCAGTATTTT. Its protein is CASSEKSSGADTQYF.

This clonotype was counted between two and nine times. This chain links TRBV6-5 with TRBJ1-2, with D possibly being TRBD1 (5 bases). The V end was cut by 3 bases, the J end by 6 bases, with 23 bases between. This CDR3 spans 17 amino acids. Germline CDR1 MNHEY, CDR2 SVGAGI. The CDR3 loop reads CASSYLVPLTDSHGYTF. CDR3 in DNA: TGTGCCAGCAGTTATCTAGTCCCATTGACAGACAGTCATGGCTACACCTTC.

This clonotype was picked up many times. V gene TRBV4-1 combines with J gene TRBJ2-1; a possible D gene is TRBD1 (6 bases). Trimming stripped 0 bases from V and 8 bases from J, with 14 bases between. The CDR3 has 15 residues. CDR1 and CDR2 from the germline V gene are MGHRA and YSYEKL. The CDR3 loop reads CASSQDVGGIDEQFF. CDR3 sequence (DNA): TGCGCCAGCAGCCAAGACGTAGGGGGAATCGATGAGCAGTTCTTC.

The chain is built from TRBV11-2 and TRBJ2-7, with 8 nucleotides matching TRBD2. The CDR3 is 13 amino acids. Germline values: CDR1 SGHAT, CDR2 FQNNGV. J lost 3 bases, V lost 4 bases, and 2 bases had no gene match. The CDR3 DNA sequence: TGTGCCAGCAGCTCAAGCGGGGGCTACGAGCAGTACTTC. It yields the protein CASSSSGGYEQYF. Full variable domain (rest looked up from reference TRBV11-2 and TRBJ2-7): EAGVAQSPRYKIIEKRQSVAFWCNPISGHATLYWYQQILGQGPKLLIQFQNNGVVDDSQLPKDRFSAERLKGVDSTLKIQPAKLEDSAVYLCASSSSGGYEQYFGPGTRLTVT.

This clonotype was seen a few times. This chain uses TRBV5-1 with TRBJ1-2; D uncertain. This CDR3 has 14 amino acids. Looked up from germline, CDR1 is SGHRS and CDR2 is YFSETQ. Trimming left V 0 bases short and J 4 bases short, with 10 bases between. CDR3 in DNA: TGCGCCAGCAGCTTGGAGGACGGCCCCTATGGCTACACCTTC. Protein sequence: CASSLEDGPYGYTF.

There are many counts of this clonotype. V usage is TRBV2 and J usage is TRBJ2-7; 10 bases align to TRBD2. The V gene's germline CDR1 is SNHLY and CDR2 FYNNEI. This CDR3 spans 15 amino acids. The junction had 4 bases not matched to a gene; V was cut back by 5 bases and J by 0 bases. CDR3 coding DNA: TGTGCCAGCAGTTTGACTAGCGGGCGCTCCTACGAGCAGTACGTC. Translated, it gives CASSLTSGRSYEQYV.

This clonotype was picked up many times. The rearrangement uses TRBV19 and TRBJ1-1, with 8 bases identical to TRBD1. The CDR3 length is 13 residues. The V gene's germline CDR1 is LNHDA and CDR2 SQIVND (reference sequence). Losses at the gene ends were 5 bases for V and 5 bases for J; bases not matched to a gene: 4. The CDR3 loop is CASSSTGGTEAFF. The CDR3, as DNA: TGTGCCAGTAGTTCTACAGGGGGGACTGAAGCTTTCTTT. The variable domain in full, with the rest retrieved from reference TRBV19 and TRBJ1-1, is DGGITQSPKYLFRKEGQNVTLSCEQNLNHDAMYWYRQDPGQGLRLIYYSQIVNDFQKGDIAEGYSVSREKKESFPLTVTSAQKNPTAFYLCASSSTGGTEAFFGQGTRLTVV.